This entry lists 5 T cell receptor beta chains sequenced from one sample in a study of CD4 and CD8 cells across lung adenocarcinoma regions. MiXCR was run by TCRdb on the PCR reads, yielding one entry per CDR3 protein. The profile covers some 19,000 distinct CDR3 sequences, with around 50% appearing a single time and over 25% taken by the ten largest. The source material was CD8+ T cells from the center of a lung tumor. The receptors were gathered from a female donor with lung adenocarcinoma. The CD4 and CD8 labels of this study may be unreliable.

This clonotype was counted between two and nine times. The chain employs TRBV12-3 or TRBV12-4 and TRBJ1-6, with D unresolved. There are 15 residues in the CDR3. Trimming shortened V by 8 bases and J by 6 bases, and 17 bases separated the two germline ends. In nucleotides, the CDR3 is TGTGCCAGCGGGTTGTTTGGGGTAGTTAATTCACCCCTCCACTTT. Protein: CASGLFGVVNSPLHF.

The chain links TRBV6-2 or TRBV6-3 to TRBJ1-1; 9 bases fit TRBD1. The V gene end was trimmed by 6 bases and the J gene end by 1 base; junction bases not matched to a gene: 9. The CDR3 length is 16 residues. CDR1 is MNHEY and CDR2 is SVGEGT in the germline V gene. Here the CDR3 reads CASSPRTGAQNTEAFF. The CDR3 DNA follows: TGTGCCAGCAGCCCTAGGACAGGGGCCCAGAACACTGAAGCTTTCTTT.

On this clonotype itself: The junction does not match germline at one end; this may be a read error. V gene TRBV27 combines with J gene TRBJ2-5, with D possibly TRBD2 on 6 matching bases. The CDR3 extends over 15 amino acids. In germline, CDR1 is MNHEY, CDR2 SMNVEV (reference sequence). The CDR3 bases are TGTGCCAGCGGGCAGCGGGTAGGTGTCAAAGAGACCCAGTACTTT. Translating gives CASGQRVGVKETQYF.

With respect to this clonotype: This may come from a read error, since a much larger clone is one base off. The chain uses TRBV7-2 and TRBJ2-5; no firm D call. This CDR3 region has 12 residues. Deletions cut 1 base from V and 11 bases from J, with 11 bases between. In germline, CDR1 is SGHTA, CDR2 FQGNSA. CDR3 in DNA: TGTGCCAGCAGCTTAGGGGTAAATGAGCAGTACTTC. Encoded protein: CASSLGVNEQYF. The complete variable domain, with remaining parts taken from reference TRBV7-2 and TRBJ2-5, reads GAGVSQSPSNKVTEKGKDVELRCDPISGHTALYWYRQSLGQGLEFLIYFQGNSAPDKSGLPSDRFSAERTGGSVSTLTIQRTQQEDSAVYLCASSLGVNEQYFGPGTRLLVL.

V is TRBV10-3 and J is TRBJ2-7; D might be TRBD2 (6 bases). The CDR3 covers 15 residues. The V end lost 5 bases, the J end lost 10 bases, and 24 bases lay between the germline ends. Looked up from germline, CDR1 is ENHRY and CDR2 is SYGVKD. CDR3 in DNA: TGTGCCATCAGTTCTCCGGGACGGGAGAGCTACGCCCAGTACTTC. This codes for CAISSPGRESYAQYF.